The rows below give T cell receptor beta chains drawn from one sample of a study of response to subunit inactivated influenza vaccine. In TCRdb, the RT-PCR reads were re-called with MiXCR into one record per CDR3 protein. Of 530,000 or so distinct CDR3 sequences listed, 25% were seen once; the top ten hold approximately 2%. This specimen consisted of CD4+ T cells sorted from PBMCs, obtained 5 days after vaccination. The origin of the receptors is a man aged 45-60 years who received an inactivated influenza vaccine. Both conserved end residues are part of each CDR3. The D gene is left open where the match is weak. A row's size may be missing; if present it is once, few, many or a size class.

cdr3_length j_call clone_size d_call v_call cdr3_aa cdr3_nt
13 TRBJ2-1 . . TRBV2 CASSEVRYNEQFF TGTGCCAGCAGTGAAGTACGCTACAATGAGCAGTTCTTC
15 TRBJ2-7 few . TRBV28 CASSLILGRPYEQYF TGTGCCAGCAGTTTGATTTTAGGGAGACCCTACGAGCAGTACTTC
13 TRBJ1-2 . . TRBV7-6 CASSLNRDYGYTF TGTGCCAGCAGCTTAAACAGGGACTATGGCTACACCTTC
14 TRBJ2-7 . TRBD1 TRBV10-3 CAISPGQEARKQYF TGTGCCATCAGCCCGGGACAGGAGGCTCGGAAGCAGTACTTC
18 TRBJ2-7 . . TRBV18 CASSPSDSLVSGSYEQYF TGTGCCAGCTCACCCTCGGATTCCCTTGTCTCTGGCTCCTACGAGCAGTACTTC
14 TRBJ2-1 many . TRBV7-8 CASSLLLGGFEQFF TGTGCCAGCAGCTTACTCCTCGGCGGTTTTGAGCAGTTCTTC
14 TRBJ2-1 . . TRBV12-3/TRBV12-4 CASSLRRAYNEQFF TGTGCCAGCAGTTTACGCAGGGCCTACAATGAGCAGTTCTTC
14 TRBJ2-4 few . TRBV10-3 CAISDSRTKNIQYF TGTGCCATCAGTGATTCAAGGACAAAAAACATTCAGTACTTC
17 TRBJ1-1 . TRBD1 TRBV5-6 CASSRAGTGGFRSEAFF TGTGCCAGCAGCCGCGCCGGGACAGGGGGCTTTAGGTCTGAAGCTTTCTTT
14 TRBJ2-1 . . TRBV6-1 CASSEFQGSNEQFF TGTGCCAGCAGTGAATTTCAGGGGTCGAATGAGCAGTTCTTC
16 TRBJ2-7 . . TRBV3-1 CASSQDRNIRTSEQYF TGTGCCAGCAGCCAAGATCGCAACATAAGAACGAGCGAGCAGTACTTC
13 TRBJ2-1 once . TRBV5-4 CASSDLLGTRQFF TGTGCCAGCAGCGATCTATTAGGGACAAGGCAGTTCTTC
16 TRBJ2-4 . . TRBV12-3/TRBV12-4 CASSPLGLEGKNIQYF TGTGCCAGCAGTCCTCTAGGACTCGAGGGCAAAAACATTCAGTACTTC
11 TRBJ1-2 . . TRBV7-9 CASSLIYGYTF TGTGCCAGCAGCTTAATTTATGGCTACACCTTC
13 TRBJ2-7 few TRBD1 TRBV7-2 CASTQGSSHEQYF TGTGCCAGCACACAGGGGTCCTCCCACGAGCAGTACTTC
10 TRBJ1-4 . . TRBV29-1 CSARNEKLFF TGCAGCGCTCGTAATGAAAAACTGTTTTTT
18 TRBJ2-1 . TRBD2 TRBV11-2 CASNPTSGGPLSYNEQFF TGTGCCAGCAACCCGACTAGCGGGGGCCCCCTCTCCTACAATGAGCAGTTCTTC
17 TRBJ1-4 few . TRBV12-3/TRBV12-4 CASSPGDRLTTNEKLFF TGTGCCAGCAGTCCTGGGGACCGCCTCACAACTAATGAAAAACTGTTTTTT
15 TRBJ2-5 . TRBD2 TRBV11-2 CASSFGTSGRETQYF TGTGCCAGCAGCTTCGGGACTAGCGGGAGAGAGACCCAGTACTTC
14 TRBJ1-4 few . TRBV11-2 CASSLYGGAEKLFF TGTGCCAGCAGCTTATACGGGGGAGCTGAAAAACTGTTTTTT
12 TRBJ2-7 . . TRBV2 CASKGDYYEQYF TGTGCCAGCAAAGGTGACTACTACGAGCAGTACTTC
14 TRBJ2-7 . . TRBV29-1 CSVEDPGPPYEQYF TGCAGCGTTGAAGATCCGGGACCTCCTTACGAGCAGTACTTC
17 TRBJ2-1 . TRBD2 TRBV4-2 CASSQEGLAGVRGEQFF TGTGCCAGCAGCCAAGAGGGACTAGCGGGAGTAAGGGGTGAGCAGTTCTTC
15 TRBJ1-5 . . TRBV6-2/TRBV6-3 CASRQTGVADQPQHF TGTGCCAGCAGACAAACGGGGGTGGCAGATCAGCCCCAGCATTTT
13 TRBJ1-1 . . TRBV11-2 CASSLGSDTEAFF TGTGCCAGCAGCTTAGGGAGTGACACTGAAGCTTTCTTT
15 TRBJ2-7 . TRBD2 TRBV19 CASIASGVEVDEQYF TGTGCCAGTATTGCTAGCGGGGTCGAAGTCGACGAGCAGTACTTC
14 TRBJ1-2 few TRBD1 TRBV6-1 CASSERGTAYGYTF TGTGCCAGCAGTGAACGGGGGACAGCCTATGGCTACACCTTC
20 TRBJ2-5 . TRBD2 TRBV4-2 CASSQGVRRGGTRYQETQYF TGTGCCAGCAGCCAAGGGGTCAGGCGGGGGGGGACCCGGTACCAAGAGACCCAGTACTTC
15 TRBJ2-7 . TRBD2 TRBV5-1 CASSLASGDSYEQYF TGCGCCAGCAGCTTGGCCAGCGGGGATTCCTACGAGCAGTACTTC
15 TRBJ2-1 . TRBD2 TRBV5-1 CASSLWGGEGTEQFF TGCGCCAGCAGCTTGTGGGGCGGGGAGGGTACTGAGCAGTTCTTC
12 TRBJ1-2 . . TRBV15 CATSGGSLGYTF TGTGCCACCAGTGGGGGGTCCCTTGGCTACACCTTC
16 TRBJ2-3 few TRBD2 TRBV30 CAWSSGTSVDTDTQYF TGTGCCTGGAGTTCTGGGACTAGCGTCGACACAGATACGCAGTATTTT
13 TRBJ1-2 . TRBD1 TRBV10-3 CAIRGQGPYGYTF TGTGCCATCAGAGGACAGGGACCCTATGGCTACACCTTC
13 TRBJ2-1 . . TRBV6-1 CATSKTSGGEQFF TGTGCCACCAGTAAGACTAGTGGTGGTGAGCAGTTCTTC
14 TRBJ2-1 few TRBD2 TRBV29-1 CSVSGTSGMNEQFF TGCAGCGTCTCCGGGACTAGCGGGATGAATGAGCAGTTCTTC
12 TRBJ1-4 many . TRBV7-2 CASSSSGGLLFF TGTGCCAGCAGCTCCTCTGGGGGTTTACTGTTTTTT
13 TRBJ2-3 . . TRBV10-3 CAISELGTDTQYF TGTGCCATCAGTGAATTGGGGACAGATACGCAGTATTTT
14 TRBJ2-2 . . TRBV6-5 CASSHLSDAGELFF TGTGCCAGCAGTCACTTGTCGGATGCCGGGGAGCTGTTTTTT
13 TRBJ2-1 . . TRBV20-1 CSASTGLGNEQFF TGCAGTGCTAGTACAGGACTGGGCAATGAGCAGTTCTTC
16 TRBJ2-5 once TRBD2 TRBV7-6 CASSLALAGPRVTQYF TGTGCCAGCAGCTTAGCCCTAGCGGGGCCTAGGGTGACCCAGTACTTC
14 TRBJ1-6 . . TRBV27 CASTLGGQGSPLHF TGTGCCAGCACTCTAGGGGGTCAGGGTTCACCCCTCCACTTT
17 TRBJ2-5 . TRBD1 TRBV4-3 CASSQEPHAGGKQTQYF TGCGCCAGCAGCCAAGAACCCCACGCAGGGGGTAAACAGACCCAGTACTTC
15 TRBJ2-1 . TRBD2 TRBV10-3 CAISAGTRGFDEQFF TGTGCCATCAGTGCAGGGACTAGAGGTTTCGATGAGCAGTTCTTC
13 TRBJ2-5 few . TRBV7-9 CASSYGEGETQYF TGTGCCAGCAGCTATGGAGAGGGGGAGACCCAGTACTTC
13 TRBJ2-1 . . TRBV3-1 CASRHSTGNEQFF TGTGCCAGCAGGCACTCGACGGGGAATGAGCAGTTCTTC
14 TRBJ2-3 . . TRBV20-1 CSAVPGTSTDTQYF TGCAGTGCGGTTCCCGGGACCAGCACAGATACGCAGTATTTT
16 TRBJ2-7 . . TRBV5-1 CASSLARTGGTYEQYF TGCGCCAGCAGCCTGGCCCGGACTGGCGGGACCTACGAGCAGTACTTC
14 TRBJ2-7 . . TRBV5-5 CASHRAPGPYEQYF TGTGCCAGCCACAGGGCCCCAGGTCCCTACGAGCAGTACTTC